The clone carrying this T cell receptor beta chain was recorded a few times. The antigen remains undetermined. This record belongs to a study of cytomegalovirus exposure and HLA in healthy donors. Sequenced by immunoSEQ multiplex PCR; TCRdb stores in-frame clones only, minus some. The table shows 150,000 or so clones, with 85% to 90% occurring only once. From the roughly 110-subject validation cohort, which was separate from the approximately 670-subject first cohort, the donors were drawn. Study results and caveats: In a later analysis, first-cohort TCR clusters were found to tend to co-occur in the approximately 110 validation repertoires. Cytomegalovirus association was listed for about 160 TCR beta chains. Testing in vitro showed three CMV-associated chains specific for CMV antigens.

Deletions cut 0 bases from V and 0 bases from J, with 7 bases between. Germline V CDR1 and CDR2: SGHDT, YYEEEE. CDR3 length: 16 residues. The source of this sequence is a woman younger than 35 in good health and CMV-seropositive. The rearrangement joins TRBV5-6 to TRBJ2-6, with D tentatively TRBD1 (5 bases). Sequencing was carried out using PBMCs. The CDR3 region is CASSLGGFSGANVLTF. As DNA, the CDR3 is TGTGCCAGCAGCTTGGGGGGCTTCTCTGGGGCCAACGTCCTGACTTTC.